The clone carrying this T cell receptor (beta chain) was counted only a few times. Its target is not known. PCR was performed a second time for about 6 to 12 cycles using a sample-barcoded 5' primer and a J-beta primer mix. TCRdb re-derived calls from the 5' RACE reads in MiXCR, one entry per CDR3 protein. The data hold under 1,100,000 distinct CDR3 sequences, with 20% to 25% observed a single time. This record comes from a study of blood T cells in healthy people across ages. Study-level findings and limits: Shifts in expanded clonotypes may have been confounded by donor CMV status, which was unknown.

The sample also formed part of further work on T cells of mothers and their children.

Material: blood. This receptor was taken from a girl under 10 years old in good health.

Written as DNA, the CDR3 is TGTGCCAGCAGTATCAGGGGTCACACTGAAGCTTTCTTT. Translation gives CASSIRGHTEAFF. J is TRBJ1-1 and V is TRBV27, with a weak D call TRBD1 (6 bases). Between the trimmed V and J ends, which lost 5 bases and 3 bases, there was a span of 10 bases. Per germline, CDR1 MNHEY and CDR2 SMNVEV (reference sequence). The CDR3 is 13 amino acids.